This T cell receptor (beta chain) was obtained from a study of T cell responses to AZD1222 COVID-19 vaccine. Germline-derived CDR1 and CDR2 are SGDLS and YYNGEE. The CDR3 totals 16 residues. Trimming took 2 bases from V and 9 from J; bases not matched to a gene: 14. Whole-study findings and limits: Along spike, vaccine-associated CD4 TCRs were found throughout, with dominance at 160-218 and 743-854.

Repertoires were generated with immunoSEQ multiplex PCR, while TCRdb's copy carries only in-frame clones and drops some. The profile shows about 39,000 clones, about 90% of them singletons. Note on this clone: No antigen is known for it.

This TCR derives from an adult who received the MenACWY meningococcal vaccine as a control. The sample consisted of peripheral blood, taken 28 days after the second dose of the MenACWY control vaccine. This chain connects TRBV9 to TRBJ2-4, with 7 nucleotides matching TRBD1. Written as DNA, the CDR3 is TGTGCCAGCAGCGTGGACCTGACAGGGCGATTCGGCATTCAGTACTTC. It encodes CASSVDLTGRFGIQYF.